This T cell receptor beta chain was observed in a study of blood T cell repertoires in COVID-19. Study in general: Specimens from acute and convalescent COVID-19 originated in the United States, Italy and Spain. From T cells, B-cell-depleted T cells, or PBMCs came the material, which was cDNA or gDNA.

This CDR3 is built from 19 residues. As originally analysed: Nucleated cell number was recorded as an estimate derived from reference gene primer amplification. Using immunoSEQ multiplex PCR, the repertoire was profiled, and TCRdb retains in-frame clones only, with some absent. V, J and clone size are taken as reported in that table, and D and trimming were inferred from the DNA itself. Of 95,000 to 120,000 clones detected, less than 75% appear once; the ten largest clones hold less than 2%. The chain combines TRBV21-1 with TRBJ2-7; TRBD2, as called in the table, went unchecked against the DNA. TRBV21-1 is a known pseudogene. Sample: peripheral blood. The receptor was isolated from a woman between 40 and 50 years old with acute or convalescent COVID-19. For the CDR3, the DNA is TGTGCCAGCAGTACCGGGGGTCCAGGGAGGGCCGCCAATCTCTACGAGCAGTACTTC. Amino acid sequence: CASSTGGPGRAANLYEQYF.